This T cell receptor beta chain was captured by sequencing in a study of long-term antiretroviral therapy in people with HIV. Germline lookup yields CDR1 LNHDA and CDR2 SQIVND (reference sequence). The CDR3 spans 15 residues. V was cut by 5 bases and J by 5 bases, with 15 bases left in between. With survey level as its setting, the immunoSEQ assay was v3.0. The protocol was immunoSEQ multiplex PCR, while the TCRdb copy is restricted to in-frame clones and leaves out a portion. This table holds 30,000 to 40,000 clones, roughly 80% found once. This clone was counted between two and nine times. This TCR was recovered from a man aged 18 to 29 with HIV. The sample in question was unsorted PBMCs, obtained 0.6 years after starting antiretroviral therapy. The gene calls are TRBV19 and TRBJ2-2; D might be TRBD1 (6 bases). CDR3 sequence: CASSSLTGLTGELFF. The CDR3 nucleotides read TGTGCCAGTAGTTCCTTGACAGGTTTAACCGGGGAGCTGTTTTTT.